This TCR beta chain was sequenced for a study of T cells in Graves' hyperthyroidism and ophthalmopathy. Overall study results and limits: Stable hyperthyroidism was told apart from ophthalmopathy by a model built on 13 V-J features.

This clonotype is a singleton in its sample. Its antigen remains unidentified. V lost 0 bases to trimming and J lost 0 bases, with 11 bases between them. The CDR3 is 17 residues long. Germline loops: CDR1 SNHLY, CDR2 FYNNEI. What was amplified from RNA transcripts were TCR beta CDR3 regions. First-round RT-PCR of the TCR CDR3 relied on the HTBI primer set. TCRdb fed the multiplex PCR reads into MiXCR, producing one record per CDR3 protein. Here the sample spans about 580,000 distinct CDR3 sequences, under 60% being singletons. This clonotype originated in a woman between 18 and 29 years old with Graves' hyperthyroidism. The sample comprised peripheral blood or thyroid tissue (not recorded which). The chain carries TRBV2 and TRBJ1-4; possibly TRBD1 for D (5 bases). The CDR3 DNA reads as TGTGCCAGCAGTGAAGCGGGGACCCTCGCAACTAATGAAAAACTGTTTTTT. Its translation is CASSEAGTLATNEKLFF.